A selection of T cell receptor beta chains follows, all from one sample in a study of cytomegalovirus exposure and HLA in healthy donors. Method: immunoSEQ multiplex PCR; TCRdb's copy keeps in-frame clones and lacks some. This sample has 250,000 to 350,000 clones; roughly 90% occur once, and the top ten carry about 2%. Sequenced: PBMCs. The receptor set was obtained from a young woman in good health and CMV-seronegative. The CDR3 runs from the conserved cysteine through the conserved F or W. Fields, in order: J gene, V gene, CDR3 length, D gene, clone size, CDR3 DNA, CDR3 protein. The D gene is left open where the match is weak. Clone sizes are given selectively: once, few, many, or a class where the clone is expanded.

TRBJ2-3 | TRBV4-1 | 14 | TRBD2 | NA | TGCGCCAGCAGCTCAACTAGCGGGCCAGATACGCAGTATTTT | CASSSTSGPDTQYF
TRBJ2-7 | TRBV7-2 | 18 | TRBD2 | NA | TGTGCCAGCAGCTTAGGTTTGGGGACTAGCGGGGAATCCTACGAGCAGTACTTC | CASSLGLGTSGESYEQYF
TRBJ2-3 | TRBV9 | 16 | NA | once | TGTGCCAGCAGCGTAGGGGAGTTCCCTCCCGCAGATACGCAGTATTTT | CASSVGEFPPADTQYF
TRBJ1-2 | TRBV6-1 | 13 | NA | NA | TGTGCCAGCAGTGTACAGGGTGACCGTGGCTACACCTTC | CASSVQGDRGYTF
TRBJ1-1 | TRBV5-1 | 14 | TRBD1 | NA | TGCGCCAGCAGGGGGACAGGGAGGTACACTGAAGCTTTCTTT | CASRGTGRYTEAFF
TRBJ1-2 | TRBV5-5 | 14 | NA | NA | TGTGCCAGCAGCTTGATGGAGGGCACGGAGGGCTACACCTTC | CASSLMEGTEGYTF
TRBJ2-1 | TRBV7-3 | 14 | TRBD2 | NA | TGTGCCAGCAGCTTGGGACTAGCTTCCAATGAGCAGTTCTTC | CASSLGLASNEQFF
TRBJ2-3 | TRBV5-1 | 18 | TRBD2 | once | TGCGCCAGCAGCTTTGGCCTAGCGGGGTCCGGAGGGACAGATACGCAGTATTTT | CASSFGLAGSGGTDTQYF
TRBJ2-7 | TRBV5-6 | 18 | NA | NA | TGTGCCAGCAGCCCCATGGTACGGGGTTTCGAGGACTCCTACGAGCAGTACTTC | CASSPMVRGFEDSYEQYF
TRBJ2-1 | TRBV5-1 | 16 | TRBD2 | NA | TGCGCCAGCAGCCCTGACCCCGGGGGGTCCTACAATGAGCAGTTCTTC | CASSPDPGGSYNEQFF
TRBJ2-7 | TRBV9 | 15 | NA | few | TGTGCCAGCAGCCCTAGAGCGTGGGGCGGCACCGAGCAGTACTTC | CASSPRAWGGTEQYF
TRBJ2-4 | TRBV6-6 | 15 | NA | NA | TGTGCCAGCAGACCGAAGACTAGTACCAAAAACATTCAGTACTTC | CASRPKTSTKNIQYF
TRBJ2-3 | TRBV5-1 | 15 | NA | NA | TGCGCCAGCTACGAGGGGACATTCGCCACAGATACGCAGTATTTT | CASYEGTFATDTQYF
TRBJ1-1 | TRBV7-9 | 12 | NA | NA | TGTTCCCAGCGCGGAGGGTTTACTGAAGCTTTCTTT | CSQRGGFTEAFF
TRBJ2-7 | TRBV6-1 | 15 | TRBD1 | few | TGTGCCAGCAGTGAGAGACAGGGGCCGAACTACGAGCAGTACTTC | CASSERQGPNYEQYF
TRBJ2-7 | TRBV5-1 | 14 | TRBD1 | once | TGCGCCAGCAGCTCGCAACGGGACAGCTACGAGCAGTACTTC | CASSSQRDSYEQYF
TRBJ1-5 | TRBV29-1 | 12 | NA | NA | TGCAGCGGCGGGGATAGCAATCAGCCCCAGCATTTT | CSGGDSNQPQHF
TRBJ2-1 | TRBV5-6 | 17 | TRBD2 | once | TGTGCCAGCAGCTTGTATACTAGCGGGGGGCTCTACAATGAGCAGTTCTTC | CASSLYTSGGLYNEQFF
TRBJ2-3 | TRBV7-9 | 16 | TRBD1 | NA | TGTGCCAGCAGCTTAGGGACAGGCTCGGGACCAGATACGCAGTATTTT | CASSLGTGSGPDTQYF
TRBJ1-1 | TRBV2 | 13 | NA | NA | TGTGCCAGCACCGGGACATTGAACACTGAAGCTTTCTTT | CASTGTLNTEAFF
TRBJ1-3 | TRBV6-5 | 16 | NA | NA | TGTGCCAGCAGTTACTCGGAGTCCCGCTCTGGAAACACCATATATTTT | CASSYSESRSGNTIYF
TRBJ1-1 | TRBV4-1 | 11 | NA | NA | TGCGCCAGCAGCCCCCAAACTGAAGCTTTCTTT | CASSPQTEAFF
TRBJ1-1 | TRBV6-1 | 15 | TRBD1 | NA | TGTGCCAGCAGTTGGACAGGGGAGATGAACACTGAAGCTTTCTTT | CASSWTGEMNTEAFF
TRBJ2-1 | TRBV6-5 | 13 | TRBD2 | NA | TGTGCCAGCAGTCCGGGACTAGCGGGGGCAAACTTCTTC | CASSPGLAGANFF
TRBJ1-6 | TRBV19 | 13 | TRBD1 | NA | TGTGCCAGTGGACAGGGTGATAATTCACCCCTCCACTTT | CASGQGDNSPLHF
TRBJ1-3 | TRBV5-6 | 16 | NA | NA | TGTGCCAGCAGCTTGGAAGGAGGGTACGCCTGGAACACCATATATTTT | CASSLEGGYAWNTIYF
TRBJ2-5 | TRBV27 | 16 | TRBD1 | NA | TGTGCCAGCAGTCCACTGGACCTACAGGGGGCCGAGACCCAGTACTTC | CASSPLDLQGAETQYF
TRBJ2-1 | TRBV11-2 | 17 | NA | NA | TGTGCCAGCAGCTTAGTTGGTTCAGGTCTATCCTACAATGAGCAGTTCTTC | CASSLVGSGLSYNEQFF
TRBJ2-7 | TRBV6-5 | 14 | NA | NA | TGTGCCAGCAGTTGCGAAAGGCAGGGTACCAAGCAGTACTTC | CASSCERQGTKQYF
TRBJ2-1 | TRBV5-4 | 15 | TRBD1 | few | TGTGCCAGCAGCTTGGGCCGGCAGGGGGCCAATGAGCAGTTCTTC | CASSLGRQGANEQFF
TRBJ2-7 | TRBV19 | 13 | TRBD1 | NA | TGTGCCAGTAGCCAGGGGGCCTCCTACGAGCAGTACTTC | CASSQGASYEQYF
TRBJ1-1 | TRBV2 | 15 | NA | NA | TGTGCCAGCAAATTACGGACAGAGATGAACACTGAAGCTTTCTTT | CASKLRTEMNTEAFF
TRBJ2-3 | TRBV5-1 | 17 | TRBD2 | NA | TGCGCCAGCAGCTTGGAGCCTAGCGGGGACCCAACAGATACGCAGTATTTT | CASSLEPSGDPTDTQYF
TRBJ1-6 | TRBV7-3 | 15 | NA | NA | TGTGCCAGCAGCCCCTCCACCTTCTCCGGTCCACCCCTCCACTTT | CASSPSTFSGPPLHF
TRBJ1-1 | TRBV6-5 | 15 | NA | NA | TGTGCCAGCAGCTCCGCGGGGACCGTGAACACTGAAGCTTTCTTT | CASSSAGTVNTEAFF
TRBJ2-2 | TRBV19 | 16 | NA | NA | TGTGCCAGTAGTATAACCGGGGGGCCGGGCACCGGGGAGCTGTTTTTT | CASSITGGPGTGELFF
TRBJ1-2 | TRBV9 | 16 | NA | NA | TGTGCCAGCAGCCGACATGATAGCACCCAGGGGTATGGCTACACCTTC | CASSRHDSTQGYGYTF
TRBJ2-2 | TRBV6-5 | 16 | TRBD1 | NA | TGTGCCAGCAGTTCCGGGACAGGGGGTTTCACCGGGGAGCTGTTTTTT | CASSSGTGGFTGELFF
TRBJ1-1 | TRBV10-3 | 15 | TRBD1 | NA | TGTGCCATCAGTGACCTGGCAGGGGGTACCACTGAAGCTTTCTTT | CAISDLAGGTTEAFF
TRBJ2-2 | TRBV6-5 | 15 | TRBD2 | NA | TGTGCCAGCAGTGTCCGACTAGCGGGGAATGGGGAGCTGTTTTTT | CASSVRLAGNGELFF
TRBJ1-6 | TRBV6-4 | 18 | TRBD1 | NA | TGTGCCAGCATCCCGGGCGACAGGGCGAGCTCCTATAATTCACCCCTCCACTTT | CASIPGDRASSYNSPLHF
TRBJ2-7 | TRBV7-2 | 15 | NA | NA | TGTGCCAGCACCTCGTTTCCAAACAAGAACTACGAGCAGTACTTC | CASTSFPNKNYEQYF
TRBJ1-6 | TRBV6-4 | 14 | TRBD1 | NA | TGTGCCAGCAGTGTCGCGGACAGGGGGTCACCCCTCCACTTT | CASSVADRGSPLHF
TRBJ2-7 | TRBV11-2 | 14 | TRBD1 | NA | TGTGCCAGCAGCTTCTCCGGGACAGACTACGAGCAGTACTTC | CASSFSGTDYEQYF
TRBJ1-1 | TRBV6-1 | 12 | NA | few | TGTGCCAGCAGTGAAGCGTGGAGTGAAGCTTTCTTT | CASSEAWSEAFF
TRBJ2-4 | TRBV9 | 15 | NA | NA | TGTGCCAGCAGCGCCCCGGGGAAGGCCAAAAACATTCAGTACTTC | CASSAPGKAKNIQYF
TRBJ2-7 | TRBV29-1 | 12 | NA | once | TGCAGCGTTGGGGGGGAGCTTACGAAGCAGTACTTC | CSVGGELTKQYF
TRBJ2-7 | TRBV27 | 19 | NA | NA | TGTGCCAGCAGTCGAGGGGGAAAAGGAAATTTGAACCAAAACTACGAGCAGTACTTC | CASSRGGKGNLNQNYEQYF